This TCR beta chain originates from a study of early T cells in non-severe SARS-CoV-2 infection. Study-wide context: RNA in bulk from unsorted whole blood was sequenced, and chains were unpaired.

TCRdb processed the 5' RACE reads anew with MiXCR; each CDR3 protein has one entry. The table records more than 90,000 distinct CDR3 sequences, approximately 9.9% of them present only once. The CDR3 has 13 amino acids. The J segment lost 1 base and the V segment lost 6 bases, leaving 0 bases of the junction unmatched. The germline CDR1 and CDR2 sequences are WSHSY and SAAADI. The clonotype originates from an adult who was a healthcare worker with PCR-confirmed SARS-CoV-2 infection or an uninfected control (not recorded which). Sequencing input: whole blood. The gene calls are TRBV10-2 and TRBJ2-1, with 7 bases identical to TRBD1. The CDR3 bases are TGCGCCAGCAGGACAGGGTCCTACAATGAGCAGTTCTTC. Amino acid sequence: CASRTGSYNEQFF.